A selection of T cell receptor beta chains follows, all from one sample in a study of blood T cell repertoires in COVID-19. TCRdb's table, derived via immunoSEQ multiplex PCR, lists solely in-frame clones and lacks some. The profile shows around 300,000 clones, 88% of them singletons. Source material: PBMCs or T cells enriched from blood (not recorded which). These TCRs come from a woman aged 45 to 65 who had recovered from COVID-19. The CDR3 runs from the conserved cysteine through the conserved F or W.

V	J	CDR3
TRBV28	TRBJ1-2	CASSLTGPNYGYTF
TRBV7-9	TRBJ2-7	CASSSEYTTRNEQYF
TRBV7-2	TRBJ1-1	CASSLVGPDTEAFF
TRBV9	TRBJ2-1	CASSAGGASGQSYNEQFF
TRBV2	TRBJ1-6	CASSETGGNSPLHF
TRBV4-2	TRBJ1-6	CASSQKGGPSSYNSPLHF
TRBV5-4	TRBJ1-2	CASSVVQGKYGYTF
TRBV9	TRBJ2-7	CASSPEIPPYEQYF
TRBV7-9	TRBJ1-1	CASSFLTGGTTEAFF
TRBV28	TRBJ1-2	CASSSPGRAQNYTF
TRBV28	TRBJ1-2	CASRRQSTYGYTF
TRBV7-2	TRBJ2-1	CASSHAGVPYNEQFF
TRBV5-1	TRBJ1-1	CASSLRDTTEAFF
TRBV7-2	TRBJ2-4	CASSSGTFKNIQYF
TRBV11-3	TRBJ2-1	CASSARDGLNEQFF
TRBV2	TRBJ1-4	CASSTGTGAREKLFF
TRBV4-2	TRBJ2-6	CASSQGNSGANVLTF
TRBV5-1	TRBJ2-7	CASSSDRGGYEQYF
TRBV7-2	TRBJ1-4	CASSLGGGGFFEKLFF
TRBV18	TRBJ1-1	CASSQGEPTEAFF
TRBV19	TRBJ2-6	CASRGQGLAGANVLTF
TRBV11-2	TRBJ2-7	CASSLRLAAYEQYF
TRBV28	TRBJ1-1	CASRTSLRENTEAFF
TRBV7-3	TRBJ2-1	CASSLTVRSDNEQFF
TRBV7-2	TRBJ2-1	CASSLDVRESPIF
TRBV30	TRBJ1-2	CAWSGGMNYGYTF
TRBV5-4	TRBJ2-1	CASSLASGRNGEQFF
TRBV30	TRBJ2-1	CAWLPGLAAHEQFF
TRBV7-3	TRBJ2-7	CASSLRARGYEQYF
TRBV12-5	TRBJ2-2	CASGWAHAGQGAGELFF
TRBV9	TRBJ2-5	CASSVSGNQETQYF
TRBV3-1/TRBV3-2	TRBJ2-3	CASSQTLAVDTQYF
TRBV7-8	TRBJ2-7	CASSLRQGLYEQYF
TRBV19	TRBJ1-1	CASHQGVTEAFF
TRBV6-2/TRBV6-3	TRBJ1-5	CASSYNRDRGQNSNQPQHF
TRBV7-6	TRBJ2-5	CASSLAGDLETQYF
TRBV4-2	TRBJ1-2	CASSQPDRDYYYGYTF